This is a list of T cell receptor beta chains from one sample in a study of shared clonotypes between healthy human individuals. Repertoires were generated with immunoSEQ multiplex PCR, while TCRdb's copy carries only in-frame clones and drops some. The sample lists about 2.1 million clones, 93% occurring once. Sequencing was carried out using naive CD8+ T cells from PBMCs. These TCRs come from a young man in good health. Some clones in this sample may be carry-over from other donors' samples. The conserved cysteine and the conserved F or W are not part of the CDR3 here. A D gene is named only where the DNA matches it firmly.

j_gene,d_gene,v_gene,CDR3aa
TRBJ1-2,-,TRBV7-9,ASSSGGAGYGYT
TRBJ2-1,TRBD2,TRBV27,ASSISSGISYNEQF
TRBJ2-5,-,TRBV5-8,ASSLRTAKETQY
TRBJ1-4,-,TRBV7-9,ASGGPSTNEKLF
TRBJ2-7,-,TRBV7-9,ASSAAWGAYEQY
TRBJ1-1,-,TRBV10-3,AISEAVGGWTEAF
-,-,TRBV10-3,AISEIHSSYEQY
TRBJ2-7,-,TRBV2,ASSVPMLSYEQY
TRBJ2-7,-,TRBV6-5,ASSSRSGEQY
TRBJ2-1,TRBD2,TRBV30,AWGLTRTSGRGQF
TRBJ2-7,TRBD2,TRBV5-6,ASSLGGSGEQY
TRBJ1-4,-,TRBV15,ATSRAAGGGSELF
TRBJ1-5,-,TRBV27,ASREAPNQPQH
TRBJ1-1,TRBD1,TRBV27,ASRWTGGNTEAF
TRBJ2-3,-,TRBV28,ASTRQVTSTDTQY
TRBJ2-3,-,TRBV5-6,ASSPDWNGDTQY
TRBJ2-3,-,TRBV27,ASSFIRWDTQY
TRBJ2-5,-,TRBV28,ASRAPGQETQY
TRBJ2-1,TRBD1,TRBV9,ASSIDQGASNEQF
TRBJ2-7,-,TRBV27,ASSFGRISYEQY
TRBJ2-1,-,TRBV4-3,ASSQRGSNEQF
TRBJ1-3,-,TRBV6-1,ASTFSGNTIY
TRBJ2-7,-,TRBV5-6,ASSLATSDYEQY
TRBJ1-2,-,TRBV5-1,ASSANTGKNGYT
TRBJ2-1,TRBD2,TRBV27,ASSWTSGRRSSYNEQF
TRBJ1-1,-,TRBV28,ASSLWGAKQLNTEAF
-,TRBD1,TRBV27,ASSPSGRGRYEQY
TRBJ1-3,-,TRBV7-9,ASSPPASGNTIY
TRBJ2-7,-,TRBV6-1,ASSEARGRGSYEQY
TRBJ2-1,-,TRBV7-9,ASSLAGRGYDEQF
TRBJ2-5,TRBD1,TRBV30,AWSTGQGWETQY
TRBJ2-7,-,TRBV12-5,ASGYPAA
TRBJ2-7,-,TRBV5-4,ASSSVYEQY
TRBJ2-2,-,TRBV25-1,ASSETGNTGELF
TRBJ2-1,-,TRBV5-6,ASSLGGNEQF
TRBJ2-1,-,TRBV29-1,SVAKREFSYNEQF
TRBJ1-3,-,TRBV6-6,ASSYSHTRSGNTIY
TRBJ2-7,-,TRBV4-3,ASSQDSPLEQY
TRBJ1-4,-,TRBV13,ASSLSHRVNEKLF
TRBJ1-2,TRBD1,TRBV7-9,ASSLGPGTAYGYT
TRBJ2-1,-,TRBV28,ASSIADSYNEQF
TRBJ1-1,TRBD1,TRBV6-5,ASSMMDRDTEAF
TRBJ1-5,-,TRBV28,ASSLWAVSNQPQH
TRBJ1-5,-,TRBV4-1,ASSQVLEGQPQH
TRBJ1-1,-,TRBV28,ASTPVGTEAF
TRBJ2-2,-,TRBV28,ATPKGQNTGELF
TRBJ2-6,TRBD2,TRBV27,ASSLAGGPSGANVLT
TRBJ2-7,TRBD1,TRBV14,ASSERDRGYEQY
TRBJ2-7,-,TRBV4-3,ASSQEGQSPRYEQY